The T cell receptor beta chain described here comes from a study of CD4 and CD8 cells across lung adenocarcinoma regions. One entry per CDR3 protein results from TCRdb running MiXCR on the PCR reads. The data contain 22,000 or so distinct CDR3 sequences, roughly 54% of them singletons. The patients had localized lung adenocarcinoma, a non-small cell subtype. The sequenced sample consisted of CD8+ T cells from the center of a lung tumor. The clonotype was recovered from a female donor with lung adenocarcinoma. The CD4 and CD8 labels of this study may be unreliable.

The CDR3 coding sequence is TGTGCCAGCAGACGGGGGCTGTGGGGCAAAGATACGCAGTACTTC. Translation: CASRRGLWGKDTQYF. The genes are TRBV27 and TRBJ2-3, with D perhaps assigned TRBD1 or TRBD2 (6 bases each). The DNA matches TRBJ2-7 better at its end, which makes the J call doubtful. CDR3 length: 15 residues. Germline CDR1 reads MNHEY; CDR2 reads SMNVEV (reference sequence).